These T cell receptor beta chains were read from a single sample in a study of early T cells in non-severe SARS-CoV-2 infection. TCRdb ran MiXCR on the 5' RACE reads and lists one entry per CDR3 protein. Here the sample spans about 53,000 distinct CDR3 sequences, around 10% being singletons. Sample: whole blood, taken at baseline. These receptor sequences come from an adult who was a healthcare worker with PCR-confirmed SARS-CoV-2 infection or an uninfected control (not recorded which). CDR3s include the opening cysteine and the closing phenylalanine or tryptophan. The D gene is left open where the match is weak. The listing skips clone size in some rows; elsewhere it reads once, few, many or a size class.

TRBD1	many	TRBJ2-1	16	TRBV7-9	TGTGCCAGCAGCTCCTACAGGGGGAGCTCCTACAATGAGCAGTTCTTC	CASSSYRGSSYNEQFF
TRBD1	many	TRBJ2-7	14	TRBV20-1	TGCAGTGCTAGTTTGAGGGGGCGAAGGTACGAGCAGTACTTC	CSASLRGRRYEQYF
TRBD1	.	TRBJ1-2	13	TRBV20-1	TGCAGTGCTAGACCCGGGACAGGCTATGGCTACACCTTC	CSARPGTGYGYTF
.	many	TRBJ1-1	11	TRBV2	TGTGCCAGAGGGTTGGGCGCTGAAGCTTTCTTT	CARGLGAEAFF
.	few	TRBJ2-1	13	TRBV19	TGTGCCAGTAGCCAAAATACCTACAATGAGCAGTTCTTC	CASSQNTYNEQFF
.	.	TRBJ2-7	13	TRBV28	TGTGCCAGCAGTAGGACAGTTACCTACGAGCAGTACTTC	CASSRTVTYEQYF
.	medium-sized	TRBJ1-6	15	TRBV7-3	TGTGCCAGCAGCTTATCTGGCGGGGGCGATTCACCCCTCCACTTT	CASSLSGGGDSPLHF
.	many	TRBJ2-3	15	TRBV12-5	TGTGCTAGCAATTATGGAGCCAGGAGCGCAGATACGCAGTATTTT	CASNYGARSADTQYF
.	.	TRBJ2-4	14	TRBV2	TGTGCCAGCAGTTCCAGGGGTAACAAAAACATTCAGTACTTC	CASSSRGNKNIQYF
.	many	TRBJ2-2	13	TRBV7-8	TGTGCCAGCAGCTTAGGTCCCACCGGGGAGCTGTTTTTT	CASSLGPTGELFF
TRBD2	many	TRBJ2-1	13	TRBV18	TGTGCCAGCTCGTCTAGCGGATGGGATGAGCAGTTCTTC	CASSSSGWDEQFF
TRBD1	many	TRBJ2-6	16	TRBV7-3	TGTGCCAGCAGCCAGGACAGGTCCTCTGGGGCCAACGTCCTGACTTTC	CASSQDRSSGANVLTF
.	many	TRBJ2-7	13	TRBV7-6	TGTGCCAGCAGCTTAGCGGCCTCCTACGAGCAGTACTTC	CASSLAASYEQYF
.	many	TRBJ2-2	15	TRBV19	TGTGCCAGTAGCCGGGGGAAGCTAGGTGCCGGGGAGCTGTTTTTT	CASSRGKLGAGELFF
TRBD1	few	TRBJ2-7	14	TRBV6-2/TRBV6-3	TGTGCCAGCAGACCCGGGACAGGGCATTACGAGCAGTACTTC	CASRPGTGHYEQYF
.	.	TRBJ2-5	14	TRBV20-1	TGCAGTGCTAGACTCGGGGGAAACCAAGAGACCCAGTACTTC	CSARLGGNQETQYF
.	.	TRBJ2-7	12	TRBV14	TGTGCCAGCAGCGCCAGTCTCTACGAGCAGTACTTC	CASSASLYEQYF
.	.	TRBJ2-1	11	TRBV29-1	TGCAGCGTTACAGCATGGAATGAGCAGTTCTTC	CSVTAWNEQFF
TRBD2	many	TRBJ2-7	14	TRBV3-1	TGTGCCAGCAGCCAAAGGGCTAGCGGGACCGAGCAGTACTTC	CASSQRASGTEQYF
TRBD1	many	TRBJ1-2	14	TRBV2	TGTGCCAGCAGCCGTACGACAGGGAGGAATGGCTACACCTTC	CASSRTTGRNGYTF
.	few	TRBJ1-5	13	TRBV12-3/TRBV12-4	TGTGCCAGCAGTTTACAGTTCAATCAGCCCCAGCATTTT	CASSLQFNQPQHF
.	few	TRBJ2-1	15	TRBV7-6	TGTGCCAGCAGCGTGGAGTGGGGGGTGGGCAATGAGCAGTTCTTC	CASSVEWGVGNEQFF
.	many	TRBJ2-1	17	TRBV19	TGTGCCAGTAGTAGTCGACAGGCCCCTAAAAATTACAATGAGCAGTTCTTC	CASSSRQAPKNYNEQFF
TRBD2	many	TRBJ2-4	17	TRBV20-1	TGCAGTGCTAGGGCAAGACTAGCGGGAGGGGGCAAAAACATTCAGTACTTC	CSARARLAGGGKNIQYF
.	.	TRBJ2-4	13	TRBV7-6	TGTGCCAGCAGCACCCGACAGGAAAACATTCAGTACTTC	CASSTRQENIQYF
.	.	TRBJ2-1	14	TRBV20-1	TGCAGTGCTAGAGTGGCGGGAAGGTTCGATGAGCAGTTCTTC	CSARVAGRFDEQFF
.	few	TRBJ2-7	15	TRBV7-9	TGTGCCAGCAGTTCAGGACTAAGGAGCTCCTACGAGCAGTACTTC	CASSSGLRSSYEQYF
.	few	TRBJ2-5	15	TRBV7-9	TGTGCCAGCAGCTTAGGGAGCTCGGTGCGAGAGACCCAGTACTTC	CASSLGSSVRETQYF
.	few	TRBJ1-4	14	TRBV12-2	TGTGCAAGTCGCCACCGGGGCCATAATGAAAAACTGTTTTTT	CASRHRGHNEKLFF
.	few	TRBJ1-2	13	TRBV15	TGTGCCACCAGCAGGACAGCCAACTATGGCTACACCTTC	CATSRTANYGYTF
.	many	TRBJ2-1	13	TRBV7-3	TGTGCCAGCAGCATACGGGCCTTCAATGAGCAGTTCTTC	CASSIRAFNEQFF
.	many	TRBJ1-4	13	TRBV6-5	TGTGCCAGCAGAAACCAGATGGATGAAAAACTGTTTTTT	CASRNQMDEKLFF
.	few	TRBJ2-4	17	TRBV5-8	TGTGCCAGCAGCTACGAAACTACAGGGCTAGCCAAAAACATTCAGTACTTC	CASSYETTGLAKNIQYF
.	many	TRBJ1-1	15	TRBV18	TGTGCCAGCTCACCACTAGTCAACGGGGACACTGAAGCTTTCTTT	CASSPLVNGDTEAFF
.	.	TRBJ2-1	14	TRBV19	TGTGCCAGTAGTATCTCCAGCTCCTACAATGAGCAGTTCTTC	CASSISSSYNEQFF
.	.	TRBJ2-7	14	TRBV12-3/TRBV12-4	TGTGCCAGCAGTGTCCGGGTGAGGGTATACGAGCAGTACTTC	CASSVRVRVYEQYF
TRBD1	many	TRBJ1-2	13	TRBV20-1	TGCAGTGCTAGAAGGGGACAGGGAGAAGGCTACACCTTC	CSARRGQGEGYTF
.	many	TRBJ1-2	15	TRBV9	TGTGCCAGCAGCGCGCTAGGGAGGGGTAACTATGGCTACACCTTC	CASSALGRGNYGYTF
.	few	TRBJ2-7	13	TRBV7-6	TGTGCCAGCAGCTTAGCGCTCTCGGCCGAGCAGTACTTC	CASSLALSAEQYF
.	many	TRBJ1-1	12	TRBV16	TGTGCCAGCAGCCACTTGACGGTGGGGGCTTTCTTT	CASSHLTVGAFF
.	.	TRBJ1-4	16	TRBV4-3	TGCGCCAGCAGCCAATTTTGGGGGGCTGGATATGAAAAACTGTTTTTT	CASSQFWGAGYEKLFF
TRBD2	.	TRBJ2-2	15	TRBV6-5	TGTGCCAGCCAGAGGACTAGCGAGAACACCGGGGAGCTGTTTTTT	CASQRTSENTGELFF
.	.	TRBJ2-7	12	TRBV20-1	TGCAGTGCTCATAGCGGAGCCTACGAGCAGTACTTC	CSAHSGAYEQYF
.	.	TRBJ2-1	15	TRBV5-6	TGTGCCAGCAGCTTACGCGGGAATACCTACAATGAGCAGTTCTTC	CASSLRGNTYNEQFF
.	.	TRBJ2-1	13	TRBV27	TGTGCCAGCAGTCTCAACTTTCTCAATGAGCAGTTCTTC	CASSLNFLNEQFF
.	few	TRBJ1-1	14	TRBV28	TGTGCCACCAGAAACAGGGTATTTGGTACTGAAGCTTTCTTT	CATRNRVFGTEAFF
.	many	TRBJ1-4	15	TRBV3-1	TGTGCCAGCAGCCACCAGGGACGGCAGAATGAAAAACTGTTTTTT	CASSHQGRQNEKLFF
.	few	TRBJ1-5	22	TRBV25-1	TGTGCCAACACAAATCGAAGACACCGGGGCCTAGCCGGTACACGCAGCAATCAGCCCCAGCATTTT	CANTNRRHRGLAGTRSNQPQHF
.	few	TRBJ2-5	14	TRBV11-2	TGTGCCAGCAGCTTTGCGGGGGCTCAAGAGACCCAGTACTTC	CASSFAGAQETQYF
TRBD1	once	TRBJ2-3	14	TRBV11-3	TGTGCCAGCAGCCCTCGACAGGGCTCAGATACGCAGTATTTT	CASSPRQGSDTQYF
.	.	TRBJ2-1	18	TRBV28	TGTGCCAGCAGCATAACCCCCTCGCGGTATAGCTCCTACAATGAGCAGTTCTTC	CASSITPSRYSSYNEQFF
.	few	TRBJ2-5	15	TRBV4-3	TGCGCCAGCAGCCAAGATCCGGGACCCAGAGAGACCCAGTACTTC	CASSQDPGPRETQYF